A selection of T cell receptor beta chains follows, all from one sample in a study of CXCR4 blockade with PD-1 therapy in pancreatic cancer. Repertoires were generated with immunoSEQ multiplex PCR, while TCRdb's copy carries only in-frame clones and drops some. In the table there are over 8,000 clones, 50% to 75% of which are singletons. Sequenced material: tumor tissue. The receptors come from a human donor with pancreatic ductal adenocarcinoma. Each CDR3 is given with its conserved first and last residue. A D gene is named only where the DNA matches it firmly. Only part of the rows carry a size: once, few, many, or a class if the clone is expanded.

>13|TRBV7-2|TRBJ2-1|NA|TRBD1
TGTGCCAGCAGCTCAGGGGGCGGAAATGAGCAGTTCTTC
CASSSGGGNEQFF
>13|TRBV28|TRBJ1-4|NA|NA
TGTGCCAGCGGGGGGGTGGAAAATGAAAAACTGTTTTTT
CASGGVENEKLFF
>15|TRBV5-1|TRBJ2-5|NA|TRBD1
TGCGCCAGCAGCTTGTTCCCCAGGGGGAAAGAGACCCAGTACTTC
CASSLFPRGKETQYF
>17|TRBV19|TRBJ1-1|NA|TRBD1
TGTGCCAGTAGTCCCCGGGACAGGGGCGTTATGAACACTGAAGCTTTCTTT
CASSPRDRGVMNTEAFF
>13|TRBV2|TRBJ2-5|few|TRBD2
TGTGCCAGCAGCGGGACTAGCAAAGAGACCCAGTACTTC
CASSGTSKETQYF
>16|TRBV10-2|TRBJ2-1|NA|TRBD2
TGCGCCAGCAGTGAGGCACTAGCGGGAGTATCACATGAGCAGTTCTTC
CASSEALAGVSHEQFF
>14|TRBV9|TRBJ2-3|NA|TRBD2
TGTGCCAGCAGCCTTCGGGGGGAAACAGATACGCAGTATTTT
CASSLRGETDTQYF
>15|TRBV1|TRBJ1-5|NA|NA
TGCGCCAGCAGCCAAGACGGCAGGGGGGTTCAGCCCCAGCATTTT
CASSQDGRGVQPQHF
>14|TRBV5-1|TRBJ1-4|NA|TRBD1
TGCACCAGCAGCTGGACAGGGGAGAGTGAAAAACTGTTTTTT
CTSSWTGESEKLFF
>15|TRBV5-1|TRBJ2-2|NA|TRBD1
TGCGCCAGCAGGTTTCAGGGGGATGGCACCGGGGAGCTGTTTTTT
CASRFQGDGTGELFF
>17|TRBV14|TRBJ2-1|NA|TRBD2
TGTGCCAGCAGCCACTGGGGACTAGCGGAAGCCAACAATGAGCAGTTCTTC
CASSHWGLAEANNEQFF
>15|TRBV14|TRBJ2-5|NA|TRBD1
TGTGCCAGCAGCCACCTCCTACAGGGGGAAGAGACCCAGTACTTC
CASSHLLQGEETQYF
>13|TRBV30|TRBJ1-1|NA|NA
TGTGCCTGGAGTGTTGGGCCGAACACTGAAGCTTTCTTT
CAWSVGPNTEAFF
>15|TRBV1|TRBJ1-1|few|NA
TGCGCCAGCAGCCATCCCGGACGGTGGCCGACTGAAGCTTTCTTT
CASSHPGRWPTEAFF
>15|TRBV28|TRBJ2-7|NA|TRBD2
TGTGCCAGCATTAGTTCTAGCGGGAGGGACTACGAGCAGTACTTC
CASISSSGRDYEQYF
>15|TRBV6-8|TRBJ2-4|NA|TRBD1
TGTGCCAGCGGACAGGGGGAGCTAGCCAAAAACATTCAGTACTTC
CASGQGELAKNIQYF
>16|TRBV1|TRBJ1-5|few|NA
TGCGCCAGCAGCCAAGATCTGGGGGGGCAGTTTCAGCCCCAGCATTTT
CASSQDLGGQFQPQHF
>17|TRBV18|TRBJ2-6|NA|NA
TGTGCCAGCTCTCCGGGAGCCCCGGCAACTGGGGCCAACGTCCTGACTTTC
CASSPGAPATGANVLTF
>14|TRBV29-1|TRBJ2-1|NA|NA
TGCAGCGTTGTACGACCAGGCCCCTACAATGAGCAGTTCTTC
CSVVRPGPYNEQFF
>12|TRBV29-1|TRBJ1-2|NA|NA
TGCAGCGTCGGGGATGGGGGGAATGGCTACACCTTC
CSVGDGGNGYTF
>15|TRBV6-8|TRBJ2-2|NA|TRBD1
TGTGCCAGCAGTTACTCAGGGGGCAGGACCGGGGAGCTGTTTTTT
CASSYSGGRTGELFF
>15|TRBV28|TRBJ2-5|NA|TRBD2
TGTGCCAGCAGTTTACTCGGGAGGGAGAAAGAGACCCAGTACTTC
CASSLLGREKETQYF
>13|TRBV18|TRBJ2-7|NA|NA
TGTGCCAGCTCACCAGGCAGGAACTACGAGCAGTACTTC
CASSPGRNYEQYF
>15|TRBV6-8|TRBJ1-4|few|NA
TGTGCCAGCAGTACGGCAGGACTAACTAATGAAAAACTGTTTTTT
CASSTAGLTNEKLFF
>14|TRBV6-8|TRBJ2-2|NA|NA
TGTGCCAGCACGCCGGGACTTATCACCGGGGAGCTGTTTTTT
CASTPGLITGELFF
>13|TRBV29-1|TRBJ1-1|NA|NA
TGCAGCGCCCTAACAGGTTGGAACACTGAAGCTTTCTTT
CSALTGWNTEAFF
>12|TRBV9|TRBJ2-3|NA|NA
TGTGCCAGCAGCCCTCAAACAGATACGCAGTATTTT
CASSPQTDTQYF
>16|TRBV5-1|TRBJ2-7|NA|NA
TGCGCCAGCAGCTTGGGGGAATGGGGGGCCACCTACGAGCAGTACTTC
CASSLGEWGATYEQYF
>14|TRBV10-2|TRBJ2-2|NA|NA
TGCGCCAGCAGTGCGACTTCTAGGAGCGGGGAGCTGTTTTTT
CASSATSRSGELFF
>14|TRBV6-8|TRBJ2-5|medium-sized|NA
TGTGCCAGCTTTGGCGGGGAAGGCCAAGAGACCCAGTACTTC
CASFGGEGQETQYF
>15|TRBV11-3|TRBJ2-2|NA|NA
TGTGCCAGCACCACGCAAGGGGGGGTCACCGGGGAGCTGTTTTTT
CASTTQGGVTGELFF
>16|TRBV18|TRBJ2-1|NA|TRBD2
TGTGCCAGCTCCCGGGCCGGGACTAGCGGGAGCAATGAGCAGTTCTTC
CASSRAGTSGSNEQFF
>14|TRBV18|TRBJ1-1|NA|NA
TGTGCCAGCTCATCAAGAAGACGGGCGGGTGAAGCTTTCTTT
CASSSRRRAGEAFF
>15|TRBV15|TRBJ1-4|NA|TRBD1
TGTGCCACCAGCAGACCTGACAGGGTGGGTGAAAAACTGTTTTTT
CATSRPDRVGEKLFF
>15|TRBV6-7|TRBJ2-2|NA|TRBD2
TGTGCCAGCAGTAGACTAGCGGGAGGCCCCGGGGAGCTGTTTTTT
CASSRLAGGPGELFF
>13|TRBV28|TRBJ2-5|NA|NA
TGTGCCAGCAGACGACAGGATCAAGAGACCCAGTACTTC
CASRRQDQETQYF
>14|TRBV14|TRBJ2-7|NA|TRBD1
TGTGCCAGCCCGGGACAGGTAAGAGACTACGAGCAGTACTTC
CASPGQVRDYEQYF
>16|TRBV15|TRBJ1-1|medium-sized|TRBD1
TGTGCCACCAGCAGAGATTTGGGACAGGGCTACACTGAAGCTTTCTTT
CATSRDLGQGYTEAFF
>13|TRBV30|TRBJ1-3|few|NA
TGTGCCTGGGAAACAGGAGGGGGAAACACCATATATTTT
CAWETGGGNTIYF
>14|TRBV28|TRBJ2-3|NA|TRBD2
TGTGCCAGCAGTCGGGGGGGTCAGGGAGATACGCAGTATTTT
CASSRGGQGDTQYF
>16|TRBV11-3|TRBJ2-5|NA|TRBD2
TGTGCCAGCAGCTTAGTACTAGCGGGGGGCCAAGAGACCCAGTACTTC
CASSLVLAGGQETQYF
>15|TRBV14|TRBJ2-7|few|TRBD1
TGTGCCAGCAGCAGAGGCATCCAGGGGGCCTACGAGCAGTACTTC
CASSRGIQGAYEQYF
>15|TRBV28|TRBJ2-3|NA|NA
TGTGCCAGCAGTCAGATTGGACCAGCCACAGATACGCAGTATTTT
CASSQIGPATDTQYF
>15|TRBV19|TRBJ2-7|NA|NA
TGTGCCAGTAGTGGCCGGGACACCCGTCCGTACGCGCAGTACTTC
CASSGRDTRPYAQYF
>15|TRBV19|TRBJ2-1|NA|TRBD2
TGTGCCAGTAGTAGGCGGGAAGGGGAGGGGAGTGAGCAGTTCTTC
CASSRREGEGSEQFF
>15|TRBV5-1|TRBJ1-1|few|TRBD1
TGCGCCAGCAGCGCCGACAGGGGCGGAAACACTGAAGCTTTCTTT
CASSADRGGNTEAFF
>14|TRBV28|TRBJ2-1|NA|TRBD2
TGTGCCAGCCTACTAGCGGGAGGCTACAATGAGCAGTTCTTC
CASLLAGGYNEQFF
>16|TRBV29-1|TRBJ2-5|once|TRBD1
TGCAGCGTTGAAGGGGGCCCGGACAGGGTGGAAGAGACCCAGTACTTC
CSVEGGPDRVEETQYF
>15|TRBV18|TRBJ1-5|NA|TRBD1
TGTGCCAGCTCACCCATTGGACAGGGCAATCAGCCCCAGCATTTT
CASSPIGQGNQPQHF
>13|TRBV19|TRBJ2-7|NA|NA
TGTGCCAGTAGTCAGGACAGCTCCTACGAGCAGTACTTC
CASSQDSSYEQYF
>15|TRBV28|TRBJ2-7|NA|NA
TGTGCCAGCAGCATCCTGGGACTCGCAATTTACGAGCAGTACTTC
CASSILGLAIYEQYF
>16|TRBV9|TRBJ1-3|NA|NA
TGTGCCAGCAGTGAAATGGAACCAATCTCTGGAAACACCATATATTTT
CASSEMEPISGNTIYF
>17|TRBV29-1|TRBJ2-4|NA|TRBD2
TGCAGCGTTGCCGGGGCTAGCGGGAGTACGCCCAAAAACATTCAGTACTTC
CSVAGASGSTPKNIQYF
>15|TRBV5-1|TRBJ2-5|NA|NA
TGCGCCAGCAGCTTGGGGTTGGGCCATCAAGAGACCCAGTACTTC
CASSLGLGHQETQYF
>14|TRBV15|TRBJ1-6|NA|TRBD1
TGTGCCACCAGCAGAGCAACGACAGGGTTCCCGCTCCACTTT
CATSRATTGFPLHF
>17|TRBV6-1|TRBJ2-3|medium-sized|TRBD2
TGTGCCAGCAGTGAAGAGGGGACTAGCGGGAGAATGGGTACGCAGTATTTT
CASSEEGTSGRMGTQYF
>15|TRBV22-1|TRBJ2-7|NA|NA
TGTGCCAGCAGCTTAGAGGCTAGCCAAGGCTACGAGCAGTACTTC
CASSLEASQGYEQYF
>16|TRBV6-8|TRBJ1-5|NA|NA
TGTGCCAGCAGTCTCCCAGCGTCAGGGGCCAATCAGCCCCAGCATTTT
CASSLPASGANQPQHF